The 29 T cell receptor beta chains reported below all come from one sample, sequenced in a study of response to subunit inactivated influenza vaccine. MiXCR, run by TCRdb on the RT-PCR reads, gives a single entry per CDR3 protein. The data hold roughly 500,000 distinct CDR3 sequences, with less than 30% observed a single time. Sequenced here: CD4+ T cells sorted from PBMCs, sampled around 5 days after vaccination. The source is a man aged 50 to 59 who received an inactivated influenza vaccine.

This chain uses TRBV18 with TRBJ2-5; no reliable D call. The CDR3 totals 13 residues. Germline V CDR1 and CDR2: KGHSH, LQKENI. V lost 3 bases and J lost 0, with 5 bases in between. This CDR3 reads CASSPSYQETQYF. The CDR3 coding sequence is TGTGCCAGCTCACCCTCGTACCAAGAGACCCAGTACTTC.

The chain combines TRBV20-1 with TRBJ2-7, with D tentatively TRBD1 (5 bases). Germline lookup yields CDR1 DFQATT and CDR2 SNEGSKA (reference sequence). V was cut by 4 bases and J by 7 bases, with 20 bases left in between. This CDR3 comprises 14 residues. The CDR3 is CSANPVGPAWEQYF. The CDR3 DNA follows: TGCAGTGCTAATCCTGTGGGGCCCGCCTGGGAGCAGTACTTC.

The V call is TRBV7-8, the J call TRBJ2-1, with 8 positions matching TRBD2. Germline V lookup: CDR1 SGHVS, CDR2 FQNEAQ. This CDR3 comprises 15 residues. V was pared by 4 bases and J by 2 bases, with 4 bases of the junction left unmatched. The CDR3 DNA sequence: TGTGCCAGCAGCTCTTTAGCGGGACCCTACAATGAGCAGTTCTTC. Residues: CASSSLAGPYNEQFF.

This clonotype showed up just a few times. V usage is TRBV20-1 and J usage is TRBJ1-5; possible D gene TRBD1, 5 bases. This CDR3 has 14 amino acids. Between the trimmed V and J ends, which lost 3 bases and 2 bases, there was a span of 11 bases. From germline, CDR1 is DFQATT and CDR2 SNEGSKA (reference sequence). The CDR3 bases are TGCAGTGCTAGTTGGGGGTTAGGCAATCAGCCCCAGCATTTT. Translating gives CSASWGLGNQPQHF.

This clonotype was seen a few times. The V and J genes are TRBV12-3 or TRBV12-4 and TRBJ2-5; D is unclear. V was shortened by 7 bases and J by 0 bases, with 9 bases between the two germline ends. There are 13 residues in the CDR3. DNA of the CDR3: TGTGCCAGCACCCTGAGCTACCAAGAGACCCAGTACTTC. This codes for CASTLSYQETQYF.

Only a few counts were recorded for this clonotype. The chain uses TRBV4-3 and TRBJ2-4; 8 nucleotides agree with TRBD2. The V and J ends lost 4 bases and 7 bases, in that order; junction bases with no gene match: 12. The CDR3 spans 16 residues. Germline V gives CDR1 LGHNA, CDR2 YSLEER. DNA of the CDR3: TGCGCCAGCAGCCCTACTAGCGGTGGGGGGATGAACATTCAGTACTTC. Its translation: CASSPTSGGGMNIQYF.

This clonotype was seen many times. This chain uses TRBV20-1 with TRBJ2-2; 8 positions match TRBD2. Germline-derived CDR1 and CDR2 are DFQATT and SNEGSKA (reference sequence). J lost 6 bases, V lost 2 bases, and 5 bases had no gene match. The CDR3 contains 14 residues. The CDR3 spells CSARPGGGSGELFF. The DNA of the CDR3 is TGCAGTGCTAGACCGGGAGGGGGGTCCGGGGAGCTGTTTTTT.

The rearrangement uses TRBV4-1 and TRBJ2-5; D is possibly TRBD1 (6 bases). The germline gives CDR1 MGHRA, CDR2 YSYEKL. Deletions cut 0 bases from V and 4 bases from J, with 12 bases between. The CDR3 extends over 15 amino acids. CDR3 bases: TGCGCCAGCAGCCAAGATATCGGCAGGGGAGAGACCCAGTACTTC. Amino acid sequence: CASSQDIGRGETQYF.

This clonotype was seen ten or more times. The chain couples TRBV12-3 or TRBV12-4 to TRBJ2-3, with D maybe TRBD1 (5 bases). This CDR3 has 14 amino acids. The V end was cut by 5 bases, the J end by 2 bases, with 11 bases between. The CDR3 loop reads CASSLRQNTDTQYF. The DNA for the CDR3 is TGTGCCAGCAGTCTCAGACAGAACACAGATACGCAGTATTTT.

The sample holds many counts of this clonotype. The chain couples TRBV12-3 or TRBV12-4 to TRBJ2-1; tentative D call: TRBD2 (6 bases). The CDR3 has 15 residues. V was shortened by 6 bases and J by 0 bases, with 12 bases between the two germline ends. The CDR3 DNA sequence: TGTGCCAGCAGCTTGCGGGGAAGCTCCTACAATGAGCAGTTCTTC. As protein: CASSLRGSSYNEQFF.

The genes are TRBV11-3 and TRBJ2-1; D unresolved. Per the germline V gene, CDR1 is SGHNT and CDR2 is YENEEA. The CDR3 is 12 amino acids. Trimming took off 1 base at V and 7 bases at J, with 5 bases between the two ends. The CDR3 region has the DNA TGTGCCAGCAGCTTAGTAGCTAATGAGCAGTTCTTC. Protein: CASSLVANEQFF.

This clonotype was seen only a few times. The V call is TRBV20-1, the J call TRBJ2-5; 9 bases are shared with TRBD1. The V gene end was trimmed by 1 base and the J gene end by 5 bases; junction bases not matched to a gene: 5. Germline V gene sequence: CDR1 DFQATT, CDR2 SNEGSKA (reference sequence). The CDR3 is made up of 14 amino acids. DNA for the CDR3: TGCAGTGCTAGAGGCGGGACAGGGAGGGAGACCCAGTACTTC. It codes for CSARGGTGRETQYF.

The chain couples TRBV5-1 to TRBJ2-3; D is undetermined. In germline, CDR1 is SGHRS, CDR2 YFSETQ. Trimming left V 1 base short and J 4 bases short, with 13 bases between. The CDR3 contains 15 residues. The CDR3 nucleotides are TGCGCCAGCAGCTTGCGGTGGCCAGAGCCAGATACGCAGTATTTT. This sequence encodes CASSLRWPEPDTQYF.

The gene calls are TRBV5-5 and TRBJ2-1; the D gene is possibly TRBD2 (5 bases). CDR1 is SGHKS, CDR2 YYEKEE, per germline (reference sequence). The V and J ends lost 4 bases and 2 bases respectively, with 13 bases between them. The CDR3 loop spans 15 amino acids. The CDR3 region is CASSPMEATYNEQFF. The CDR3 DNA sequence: TGTGCCAGCAGCCCGATGGAGGCTACCTACAATGAGCAGTTCTTC.

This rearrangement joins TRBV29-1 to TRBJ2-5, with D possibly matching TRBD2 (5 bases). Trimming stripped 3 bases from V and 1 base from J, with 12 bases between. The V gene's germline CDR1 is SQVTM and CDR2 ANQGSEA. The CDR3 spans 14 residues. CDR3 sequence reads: CSVEGALRQETQYF. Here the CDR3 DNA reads TGCAGCGTTGAGGGAGCTCTCCGCCAAGAGACCCAGTACTTC.

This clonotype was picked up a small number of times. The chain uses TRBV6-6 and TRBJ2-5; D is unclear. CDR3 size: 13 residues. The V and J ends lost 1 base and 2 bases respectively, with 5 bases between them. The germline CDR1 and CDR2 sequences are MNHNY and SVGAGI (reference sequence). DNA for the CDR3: TGTGCCAGCAGTTACTGGGAACAAGAGACCCAGTACTTC. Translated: CASSYWEQETQYF.

This chain's CDR3 is CASSWSGQPQHF. CDR3 DNA sequence: TGTGCCAGCAGCTGGAGTGGGCAGCCCCAGCATTTT. The chain combines TRBV7-8 with TRBJ1-5; the D is unclear. V was cut by 4 bases and J by 7 bases, with 8 bases left in between. The germline V gene has CDR1 SGHVS and CDR2 FQNEAQ. The CDR3 runs to 12 residues.

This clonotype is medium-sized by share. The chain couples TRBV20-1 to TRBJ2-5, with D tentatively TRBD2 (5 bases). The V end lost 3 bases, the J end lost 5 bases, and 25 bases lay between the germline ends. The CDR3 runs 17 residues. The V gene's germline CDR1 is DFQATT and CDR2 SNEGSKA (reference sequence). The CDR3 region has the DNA TGCAGTGCTAGTTCCCTCACTCGCTTGAGTCGAGGGGAGACCCAGTACTTC. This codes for CSASSLTRLSRGETQYF.

Here the CDR3 DNA reads TGTGCCACCAGCAGCCATGGAGCGGGAGAAAGGGGCCAAGAGACCCAGTACTTC. It yields the protein CATSSHGAGERGQETQYF. The chain recombines TRBV15 with TRBJ2-5; 8 bases agree with TRBD2. Germline assignment: CDR1 LNHNV and CDR2 YYDKDF (reference sequence). The junction had 13 bases not matched to a gene; V was cut back by 3 bases and J by 1 base. This CDR3 has 18 amino acids.

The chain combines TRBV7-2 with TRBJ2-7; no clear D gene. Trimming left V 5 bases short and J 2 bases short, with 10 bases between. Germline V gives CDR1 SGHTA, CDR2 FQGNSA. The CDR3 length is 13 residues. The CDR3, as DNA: TGTGCCAGCAGCGAAAGTCTTCCCTACGAGCAGTACTTC. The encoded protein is CASSESLPYEQYF.

CDR3 amino acids: CASSPRTSGVPYEQYF. The CDR3 nucleotides read TGTGCCAGCAGCCCTAGGACTAGCGGGGTCCCCTACGAGCAGTACTTC. This chain connects TRBV7-6 to TRBJ2-7; 12 nucleotides agree with TRBD2. The CDR3 contains 16 residues. Per the germline V gene, CDR1 is SGHVS and CDR2 is FNYEAQ. Trimming took 5 bases from V and 2 from J; bases not matched to a gene: 7. The variable domain in full, with the rest retrieved from reference TRBV7-6 and TRBJ2-7, is GAGVSQSPRYKVTKRGQDVALRCDPISGHVSLYWYRQALGQGPEFLTYFNYEAQQDKSGLPNDRFSAERPEGSISTLTIQRTEQRDSAMYRCASSPRTSGVPYEQYFGPGTRLTVT.

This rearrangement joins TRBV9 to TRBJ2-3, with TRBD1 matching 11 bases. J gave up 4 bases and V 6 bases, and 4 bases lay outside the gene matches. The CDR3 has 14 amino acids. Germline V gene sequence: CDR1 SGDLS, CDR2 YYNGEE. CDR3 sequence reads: CASKPGQGADTQYF. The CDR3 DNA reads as TGTGCCAGCAAACCGGGACAGGGGGCAGATACGCAGTATTTT.

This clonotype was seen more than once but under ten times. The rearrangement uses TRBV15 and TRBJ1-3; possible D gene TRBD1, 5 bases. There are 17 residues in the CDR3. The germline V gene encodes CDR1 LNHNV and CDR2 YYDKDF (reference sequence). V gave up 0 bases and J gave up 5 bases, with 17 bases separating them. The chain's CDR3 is CATSRDHSSGRRNTIYF. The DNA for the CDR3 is TGTGCCACCAGCAGAGACCACTCTTCGGGGCGTCGAAACACCATATATTTT.

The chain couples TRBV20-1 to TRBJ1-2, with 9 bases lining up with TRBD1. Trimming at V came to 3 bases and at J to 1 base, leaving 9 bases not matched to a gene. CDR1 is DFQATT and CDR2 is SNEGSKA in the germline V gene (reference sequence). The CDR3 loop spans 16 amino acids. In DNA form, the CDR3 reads TGCAGTGCTAGCCCCCGCGGACAGGGGATTAACTATGGCTACACCTTC. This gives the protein CSASPRGQGINYGYTF.

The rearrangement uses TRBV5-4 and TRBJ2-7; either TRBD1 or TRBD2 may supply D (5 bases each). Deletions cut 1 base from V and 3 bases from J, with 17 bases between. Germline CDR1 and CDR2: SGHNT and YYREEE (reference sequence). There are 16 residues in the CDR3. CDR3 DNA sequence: TGTGCCAGCAGCTTGTCTGCTGGGGGAAGTTTCTACGAGCAGTACTTC. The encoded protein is CASSLSAGGSFYEQYF.

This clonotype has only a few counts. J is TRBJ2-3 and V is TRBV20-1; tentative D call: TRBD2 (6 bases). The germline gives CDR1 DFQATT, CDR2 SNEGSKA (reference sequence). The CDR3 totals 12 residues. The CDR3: CNPMREADTQYF. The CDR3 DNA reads TGCAACCCTATGAGGGAGGCAGATACGCAGTATTTT.

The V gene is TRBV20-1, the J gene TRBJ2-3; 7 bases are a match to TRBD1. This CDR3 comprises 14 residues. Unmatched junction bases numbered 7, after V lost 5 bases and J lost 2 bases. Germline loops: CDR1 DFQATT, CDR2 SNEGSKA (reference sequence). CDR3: CSASATGSTDTQYF. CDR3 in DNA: TGCAGTGCTTCGGCGACAGGGTCCACAGATACGCAGTATTTT.

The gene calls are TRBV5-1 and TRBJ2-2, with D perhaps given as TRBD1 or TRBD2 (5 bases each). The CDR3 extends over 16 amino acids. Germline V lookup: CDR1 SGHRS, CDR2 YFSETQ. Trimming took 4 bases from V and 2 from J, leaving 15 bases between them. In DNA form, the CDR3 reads TGCGCCAGCAGCCTGGGGGTAGCGTCCAACACCGGGGAGCTGTTTTTT. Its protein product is CASSLGVASNTGELFF.

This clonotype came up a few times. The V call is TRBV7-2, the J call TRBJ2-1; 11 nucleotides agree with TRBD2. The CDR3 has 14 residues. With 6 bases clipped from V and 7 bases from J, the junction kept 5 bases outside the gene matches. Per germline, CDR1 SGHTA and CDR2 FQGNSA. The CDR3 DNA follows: TGTGCCAGCAGGGTTAGCGGGAGGGCGAATGAGCAGTTCTTC. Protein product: CASRVSGRANEQFF.